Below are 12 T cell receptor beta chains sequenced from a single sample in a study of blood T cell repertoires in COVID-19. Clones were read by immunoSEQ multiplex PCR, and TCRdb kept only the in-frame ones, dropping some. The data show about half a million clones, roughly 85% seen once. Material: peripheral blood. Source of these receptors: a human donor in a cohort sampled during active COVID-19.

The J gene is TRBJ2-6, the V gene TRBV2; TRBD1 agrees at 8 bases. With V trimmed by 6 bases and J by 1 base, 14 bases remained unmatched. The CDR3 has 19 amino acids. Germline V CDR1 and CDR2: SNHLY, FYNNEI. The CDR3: CASSFGTGLSMSGANVLTF. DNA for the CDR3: TGTGCCAGCAGCTTCGGGACAGGCCTAAGCATGTCTGGGGCCAACGTCCTGACTTTC.

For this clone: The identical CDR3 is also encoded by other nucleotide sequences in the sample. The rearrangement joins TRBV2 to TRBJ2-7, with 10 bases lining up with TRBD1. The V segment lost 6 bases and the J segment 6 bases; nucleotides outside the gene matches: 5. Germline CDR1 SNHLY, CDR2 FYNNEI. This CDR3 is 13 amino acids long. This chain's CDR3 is CASRRQGAGEQYF. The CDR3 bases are TGTGCCAGCAGGCGACAGGGGGCTGGCGAGCAGTACTTC.

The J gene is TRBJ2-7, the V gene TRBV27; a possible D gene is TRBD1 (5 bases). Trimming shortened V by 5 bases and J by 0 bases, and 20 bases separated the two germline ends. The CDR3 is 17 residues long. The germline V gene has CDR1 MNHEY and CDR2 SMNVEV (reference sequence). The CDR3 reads CASSPPPFAGISYEQYF. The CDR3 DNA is TGTGCCAGCAGTCCACCCCCTTTTGCAGGGATCTCCTACGAGCAGTACTTC.

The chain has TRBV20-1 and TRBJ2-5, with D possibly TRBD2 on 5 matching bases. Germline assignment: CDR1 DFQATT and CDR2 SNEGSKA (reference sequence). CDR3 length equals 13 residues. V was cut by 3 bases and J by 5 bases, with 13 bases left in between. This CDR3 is CSASGGGLETQYF. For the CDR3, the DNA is TGCAGTGCTAGTGGTGGAGGTTTGGAGACCCAGTACTTC.

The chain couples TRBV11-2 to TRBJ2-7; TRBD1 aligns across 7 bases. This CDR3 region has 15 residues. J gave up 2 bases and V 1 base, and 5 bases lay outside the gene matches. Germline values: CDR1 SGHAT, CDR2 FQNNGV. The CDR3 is CASSLAGGQAYEQYF. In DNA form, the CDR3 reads TGTGCCAGCAGCTTAGCGGGCGGACAGGCCTACGAGCAGTACTTC.

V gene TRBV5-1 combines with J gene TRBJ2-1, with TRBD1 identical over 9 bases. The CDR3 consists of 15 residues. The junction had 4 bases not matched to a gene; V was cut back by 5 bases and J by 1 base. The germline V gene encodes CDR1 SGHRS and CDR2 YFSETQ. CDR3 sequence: CASRMTGGSYNEQFF. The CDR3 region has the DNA TGCGCCAGCAGAATGACAGGGGGATCCTACAATGAGCAGTTCTTC. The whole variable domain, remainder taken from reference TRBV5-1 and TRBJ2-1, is KAGVTQTPRYLIKTRGQQVTLSCSPISGHRSVSWYQQTPGQGLQFLFEYFSETQRNKGNFPGRFSGRQFSNSRSEMNVSTLELGDSALYLCASRMTGGSYNEQFFGPGTRLTVL.

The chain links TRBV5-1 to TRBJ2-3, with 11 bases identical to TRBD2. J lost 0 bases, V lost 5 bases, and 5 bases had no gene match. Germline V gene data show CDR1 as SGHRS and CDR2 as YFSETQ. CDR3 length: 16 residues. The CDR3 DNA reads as TGCGCCAGCAGTCCTAGCGGGAGGACTAGCACAGATACGCAGTATTTT. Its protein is CASSPSGRTSTDTQYF.

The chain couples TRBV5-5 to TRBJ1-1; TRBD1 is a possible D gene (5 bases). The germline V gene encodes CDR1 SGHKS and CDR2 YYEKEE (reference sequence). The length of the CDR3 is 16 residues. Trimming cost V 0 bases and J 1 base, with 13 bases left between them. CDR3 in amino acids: CASSLAVGQPNTEAFF. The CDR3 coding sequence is TGTGCCAGCAGCTTGGCGGTGGGGCAGCCGAACACTGAAGCTTTCTTT.

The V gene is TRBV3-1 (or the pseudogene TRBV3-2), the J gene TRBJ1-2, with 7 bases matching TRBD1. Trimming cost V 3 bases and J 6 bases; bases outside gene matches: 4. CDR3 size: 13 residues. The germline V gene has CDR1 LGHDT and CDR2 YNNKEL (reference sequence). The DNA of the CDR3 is TGTGCCAGCAGCCACCGGGACAGAAATGGCTACACCTTC. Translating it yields CASSHRDRNGYTF.

The CDR3 bases are TGCGCCAGCAGCCCCTCGGGGTTTAGCGGGAGGGCCACAGATACGCAGTATTTT. Translated: CASSPSGFSGRATDTQYF. J is TRBJ2-3 and V is TRBV4-3; 11 positions agree with TRBD2. With V trimmed by 4 bases and J by 2 bases, 11 bases remained unmatched. The CDR3 consists of 18 residues. Germline assignment: CDR1 LGHNA and CDR2 YSLEER.

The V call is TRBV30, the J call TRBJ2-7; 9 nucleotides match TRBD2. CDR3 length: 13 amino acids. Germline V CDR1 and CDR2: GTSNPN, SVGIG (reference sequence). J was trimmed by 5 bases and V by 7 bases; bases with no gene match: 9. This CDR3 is CASQGLAVHEQYF. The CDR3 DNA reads TGTGCCTCCCAGGGACTAGCTGTCCACGAGCAGTACTTC.

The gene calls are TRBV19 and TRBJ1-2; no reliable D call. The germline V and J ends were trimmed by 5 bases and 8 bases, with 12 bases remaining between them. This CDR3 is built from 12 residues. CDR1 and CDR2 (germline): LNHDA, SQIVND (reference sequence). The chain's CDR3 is CASSPLNRGYTF. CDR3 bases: TGTGCCAGTAGTCCCCTCAATCGGGGCTACACCTTC.